Listed below are T cell receptor beta chains from one sample, sequenced in a study of cytomegalovirus exposure and HLA in healthy donors. Clones were sequenced by immunoSEQ multiplex PCR, and TCRdb holds only the in-frame ones, with some missing. The sample includes 150,000 to 200,000 clones, approximately 80% of them seen just once. Sequencing input: PBMCs. These receptors originate from a woman in her twenties or thirties in good health and CMV-seronegative. CDR3s include the opening cysteine and the closing phenylalanine or tryptophan. Each record gives: clone size, J gene, V gene, D gene, CDR3 DNA, CDR3 protein. A D gene is named only where the DNA matches it firmly. The listing skips clone size in some rows; elsewhere it reads once, few, many or a size class.

clone_size: .; j_call: TRBJ1-1; v_call: TRBV5-1; d_call: TRBD1; cdr3_nt: TGCGCCAGCAGCCGACAGGGTGGGAACACTGAAGCTTTCTTT; cdr3_aa: CASSRQGGNTEAFF
clone_size: .; j_call: TRBJ1-6; v_call: TRBV9; d_call: .; cdr3_nt: TGTGCCAGCAGCGGACCTACAGGGAATTCACCTCTCCACTTT; cdr3_aa: CASSGPTGNSPLHF
clone_size: .; j_call: TRBJ2-2; v_call: TRBV7-7; d_call: TRBD2; cdr3_nt: TGTGCCAGCAGCGCAGTCCCGGGACTAGCTAAGGCCGGGGAGCTGTTTTTT; cdr3_aa: CASSAVPGLAKAGELFF
clone_size: once; j_call: TRBJ2-5; v_call: TRBV7-8; d_call: TRBD2; cdr3_nt: TGTGCCAGCAGCTTAGCGCGTACTAGCGGACACCAAGAGACCCAGTACTTC; cdr3_aa: CASSLARTSGHQETQYF
clone_size: few; j_call: TRBJ1-1; v_call: TRBV19; d_call: .; cdr3_nt: TGTGCCAGTTCGGACGGGGAAGGCACTGAAGCTTTCTTT; cdr3_aa: CASSDGEGTEAFF
clone_size: .; j_call: TRBJ2-7; v_call: TRBV28; d_call: TRBD2; cdr3_nt: TGTGCCAGCAGCATGGGACTAGCGGTCTACGAGCAGTACTTC; cdr3_aa: CASSMGLAVYEQYF
clone_size: .; j_call: TRBJ1-2; v_call: TRBV12-5; d_call: TRBD1; cdr3_nt: TGTGCTAGTGGTTTGGACAGGGGGCGCTTTGACTATGGCTACACCTTC; cdr3_aa: CASGLDRGRFDYGYTF
clone_size: .; j_call: TRBJ1-1; v_call: TRBV30; d_call: .; cdr3_nt: TGTGCCTTCCGGATGGGAGGAACTGAAGCTTTCTTT; cdr3_aa: CAFRMGGTEAFF
clone_size: .; j_call: TRBJ1-1; v_call: TRBV29-1; d_call: .; cdr3_nt: TGCAGCGTTGAAGATTTATCCACTGAAGCTTTCTTT; cdr3_aa: CSVEDLSTEAFF
clone_size: .; j_call: TRBJ1-4; v_call: TRBV2; d_call: TRBD1; cdr3_nt: TGTGCCAGCAGGGAGGACAGGGGCAGAGAAAAACTGTTTTTT; cdr3_aa: CASREDRGREKLFF
clone_size: few; j_call: TRBJ1-6; v_call: TRBV5-1; d_call: TRBD1; cdr3_nt: TGCGCCAGCAGCTTGGCGCGATCCGGGACAGGGGTTTCACCCCTCCACTTT; cdr3_aa: CASSLARSGTGVSPLHF
clone_size: .; j_call: TRBJ2-3; v_call: TRBV9; d_call: TRBD2; cdr3_nt: TGTGCCAGCAGCGTAGTGTCCCAGCGGGGGGGCCCAGATACGCAGTATTTT; cdr3_aa: CASSVVSQRGGPDTQYF
clone_size: .; j_call: TRBJ2-5; v_call: TRBV7-2; d_call: TRBD1; cdr3_nt: TGTGCCAGCAGCATGGACAGGGGACAGACCCAGTACTTC; cdr3_aa: CASSMDRGQTQYF
clone_size: .; j_call: TRBJ2-7; v_call: TRBV9; d_call: TRBD1; cdr3_nt: TGTGCCAGCAGCGCTATGGGGGACAGCTACTACGAGCAGTACTTC; cdr3_aa: CASSAMGDSYYEQYF
clone_size: .; j_call: TRBJ2-3; v_call: TRBV5-1; d_call: TRBD2; cdr3_nt: TGCGCCAGCAGCCTAAGGGCTAGCGGGGTCGTAGATACGCAGTATTTT; cdr3_aa: CASSLRASGVVDTQYF
clone_size: .; j_call: TRBJ1-3; v_call: TRBV11-2; d_call: .; cdr3_nt: TGTGCCAGCAGCTTAGAAGCTTGGGGGCCTGGAAACACCATATATTTT; cdr3_aa: CASSLEAWGPGNTIYF
clone_size: .; j_call: TRBJ1-2; v_call: TRBV18; d_call: .; cdr3_nt: TGTGCCAGCTCACAATTTGATTCGCGGTCCCTCGGGGTAACCTATCAAGGTGGCTACACCTTC; cdr3_aa: CASSQFDSRSLGVTYQGGYTF
clone_size: .; j_call: TRBJ2-3; v_call: TRBV5-1; d_call: .; cdr3_nt: TGCGCCAGCAGCTTGGAGCTTAGCGCCGAGGCGCAGTATTTT; cdr3_aa: CASSLELSAEAQYF
clone_size: .; j_call: TRBJ2-3; v_call: TRBV29-1; d_call: .; cdr3_nt: TGCAGCGTTTTACTGCCGGGAGCAGGGTTCCAGTATGCTACGCAGTATTTT; cdr3_aa: CSVLLPGAGFQYATQYF
clone_size: few; j_call: TRBJ1-2; v_call: TRBV19; d_call: .; cdr3_nt: TGTGCCAGTAGGTCAACAGGGTTTAGTGGCTACACCTTC; cdr3_aa: CASRSTGFSGYTF
clone_size: few; j_call: TRBJ1-1; v_call: TRBV7-8; d_call: .; cdr3_nt: TGTGCCAGCAGCAGCCGGGACATCGCTGAAGCTTTCTTT; cdr3_aa: CASSSRDIAEAFF
clone_size: few; j_call: TRBJ1-2; v_call: TRBV19; d_call: .; cdr3_nt: TGTGCCAGTAGTATGAGCAGGGCTAACTATGGCTACACCTTC; cdr3_aa: CASSMSRANYGYTF
clone_size: few; j_call: TRBJ1-2; v_call: TRBV5-4; d_call: TRBD1; cdr3_nt: TGTGCCAGCAGCGCCCTTACGGGACAGGGGTATGGCTACACCTTC; cdr3_aa: CASSALTGQGYGYTF
clone_size: .; j_call: TRBJ1-1; v_call: TRBV5-6; d_call: .; cdr3_nt: TGTGCCAGCAGCTTCAGCAGGGTGAACACTGAAGCTTTCTTT; cdr3_aa: CASSFSRVNTEAFF
clone_size: .; j_call: TRBJ1-2; v_call: TRBV5-1; d_call: TRBD1; cdr3_nt: TGCGCCAGCAGCACAGGGACAGGGGGTGGCTACCCCTTC; cdr3_aa: CASSTGTGGGYPF
clone_size: few; j_call: TRBJ1-1; v_call: TRBV7-9; d_call: .; cdr3_nt: TGTGCCAGCAGCTTCTTCGGGGGCACTGAAGCTTTCTTT; cdr3_aa: CASSFFGGTEAFF
clone_size: .; j_call: TRBJ1-2; v_call: TRBV20-1; d_call: .; cdr3_nt: TGCAGTGCTACCACTAACTATGGCTACACCTTC; cdr3_aa: CSATTNYGYTF